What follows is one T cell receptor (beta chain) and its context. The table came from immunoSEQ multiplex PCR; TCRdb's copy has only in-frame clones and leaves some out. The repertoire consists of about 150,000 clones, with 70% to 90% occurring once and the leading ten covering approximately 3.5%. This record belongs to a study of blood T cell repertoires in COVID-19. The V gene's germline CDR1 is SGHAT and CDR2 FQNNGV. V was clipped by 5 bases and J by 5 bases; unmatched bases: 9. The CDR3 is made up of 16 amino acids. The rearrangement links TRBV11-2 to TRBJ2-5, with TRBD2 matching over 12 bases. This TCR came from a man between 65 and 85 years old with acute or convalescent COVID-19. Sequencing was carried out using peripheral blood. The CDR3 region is CASSPEWTSGMETQYF. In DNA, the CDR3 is TGTGCCAGCAGCCCAGAGTGGACTAGCGGGATGGAGACCCAGTACTTC. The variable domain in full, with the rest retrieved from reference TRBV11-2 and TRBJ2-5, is EAGVAQSPRYKIIEKRQSVAFWCNPISGHATLYWYQQILGQGPKLLIQFQNNGVVDDSQLPKDRFSAERLKGVDSTLKIQPAKLEDSAVYLCASSPEWTSGMETQYFGPGTRLLVL.